The present entry profiles one T cell receptor beta chain with its context. The antigen remains undetermined. This CDR3 contains 16 residues. Germline assignment: CDR1 MNHNS and CDR2 SASEGT. The junction had 8 bases not matched to a gene; V was cut back by 3 bases and J by 4 bases. The sample is drawn from a study of cytomegalovirus exposure and HLA in healthy donors. Study findings and constraints: Earlier analysis yielded a pattern in which most TCR beta V segments were productive about 87% or about 30% of the time.

Amplification used 60 Vbeta primers and 13 Jbeta primers. Original analysis: In a later analysis, 70 million to 80 million unique TCR beta chains included roughly 11 million shared by two or more donors. Clones were read by immunoSEQ multiplex PCR, and TCRdb kept only the in-frame ones, dropping some. The V and J calls and clone size were taken over from that table, and D and trimming were inferred from the DNA. The repertoire has approximately 300,000 clones, 84% of them found once; the top ten carry approximately 2%. V gene TRBV6-1 combines with J gene TRBJ1-4, with 7 bases aligning to TRBD1. Sequencing was performed on PBMCs. This sequence originates from a woman aged 40 to 49 in good health and CMV-seropositive. The CDR3 nucleotides are TGTGCCAGCAGTGATCTTCCAGGGACAGTTAATGAAAAACTGTTTTTT. Protein product: CASSDLPGTVNEKLFF.